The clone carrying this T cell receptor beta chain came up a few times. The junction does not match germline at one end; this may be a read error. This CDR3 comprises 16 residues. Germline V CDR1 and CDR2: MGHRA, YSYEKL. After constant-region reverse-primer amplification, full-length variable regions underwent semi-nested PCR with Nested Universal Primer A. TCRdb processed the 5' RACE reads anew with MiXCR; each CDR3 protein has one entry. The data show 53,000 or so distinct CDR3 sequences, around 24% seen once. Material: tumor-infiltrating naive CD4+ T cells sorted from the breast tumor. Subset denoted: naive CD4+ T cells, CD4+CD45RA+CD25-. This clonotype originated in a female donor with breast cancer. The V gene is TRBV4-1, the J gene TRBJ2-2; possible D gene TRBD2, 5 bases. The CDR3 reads CASSQESFGITGELLF. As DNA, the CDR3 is TGCGCCAGCAGCCAAGAATCGTTCGGAATCACCGGGGAGCTGCTTTTT.